Below, one T cell receptor (beta chain) is given with its context. At one end, the junction sequence differs from germline, possibly due to a read error. The read terminates 3 residues before the CDR3 end, so the remaining end is supplied by the germline J gene. This sample was taken from a study of T cell clonality in common variable immunodeficiency. TCRdb's table, derived via immunoSEQ multiplex PCR, lists solely in-frame clones and lacks some. The specimen has about 52,000 clones, none found just once. This CDR3 spans 16 amino acids. Germline-derived CDR1 and CDR2 are SGHRS and YFSETQ. What was sequenced was peripheral blood mononuclear cells. The TCR was taken from a person aged 18 to 69 in good health. The gene calls are TRBV5-1 and TRBJ2-3; D may be TRBD1 (6 bases). Partial CDR3 DNA: TGCGCCAGCAGGGTTATGGGGGCAGGGTACCCAGAGACG. It codes for CASRVMGAGYPET. The whole CDR3 protein reads CASRVMGAGYPETQYF.